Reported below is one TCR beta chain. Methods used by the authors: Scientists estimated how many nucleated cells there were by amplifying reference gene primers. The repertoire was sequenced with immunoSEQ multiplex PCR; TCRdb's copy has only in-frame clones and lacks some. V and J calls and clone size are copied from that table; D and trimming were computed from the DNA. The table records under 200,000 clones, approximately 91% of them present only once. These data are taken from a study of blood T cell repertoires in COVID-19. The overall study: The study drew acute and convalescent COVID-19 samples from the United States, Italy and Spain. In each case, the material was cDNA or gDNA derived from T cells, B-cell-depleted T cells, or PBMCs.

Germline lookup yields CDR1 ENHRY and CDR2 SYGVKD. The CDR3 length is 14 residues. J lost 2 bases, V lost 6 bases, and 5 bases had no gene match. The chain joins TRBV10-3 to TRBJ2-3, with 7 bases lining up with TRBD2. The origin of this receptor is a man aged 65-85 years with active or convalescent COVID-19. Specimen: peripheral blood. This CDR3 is CAIRGGGTTDTQYF. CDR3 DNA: TGTGCCATCAGAGGCGGGGGAACCACAGATACGCAGTATTTT.